This T cell receptor (beta chain) was sequenced during a study of naive and memory T cell subsets. Treatment specified: skin biopsy from PPD injection site in Mantoux-positive individual. A UMI-containing oligonucleotide was joined by 3' ligation to the TCR cDNA template. This clonotype was detected only a few times. Its cognate antigen is unknown. Amplification of ligated cDNA took four PCR rounds with SP2 and nested alpha and beta constant primers. For blood and skin samples, reverse transcription used TCR alpha and beta constant primers. One entry per CDR3 protein results from TCRdb running MiXCR on the UMI-ligation and nested PCR reads. This table holds 37,000 or so distinct CDR3 sequences, approximately 10% found once. General study results and limits: Both skin biopsy types reportedly yielded TCRs, tuberculin sites far more.

The sample in question was skin, obtained from a tuberculin skin test site. The origin of this receptor is an adult in good health.

The chain's CDR3 is CASSQSRGLPPDRYNEQFF. The CDR3 DNA follows: TGCGCCAGCAGTCAATCAAGGGGACTCCCCCCGGATCGCTACAATGAGCAGTTCTTC. V usage is TRBV23-1 and J usage is TRBJ2-1, with D possibly being TRBD2 (6 bases). TRBV23-1 is marked as an open reading frame, function uncertain. The CDR3 consists of 19 residues. Trimming pared 0 bases from V and 3 bases from J, leaving 21 bases between.